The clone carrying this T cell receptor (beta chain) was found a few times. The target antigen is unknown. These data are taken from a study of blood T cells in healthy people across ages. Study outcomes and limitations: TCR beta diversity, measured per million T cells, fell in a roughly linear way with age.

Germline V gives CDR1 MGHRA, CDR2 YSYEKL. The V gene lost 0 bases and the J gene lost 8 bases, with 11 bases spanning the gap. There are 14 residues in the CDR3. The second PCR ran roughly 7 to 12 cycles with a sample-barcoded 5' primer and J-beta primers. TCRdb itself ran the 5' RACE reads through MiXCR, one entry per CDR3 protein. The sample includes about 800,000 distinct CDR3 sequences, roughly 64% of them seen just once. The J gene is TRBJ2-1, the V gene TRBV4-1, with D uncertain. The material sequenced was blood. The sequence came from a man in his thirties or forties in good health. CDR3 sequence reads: CASSQDRVTHEQFF. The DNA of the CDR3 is TGCGCCAGCAGCCAAGATCGAGTGACCCATGAGCAGTTCTTC.